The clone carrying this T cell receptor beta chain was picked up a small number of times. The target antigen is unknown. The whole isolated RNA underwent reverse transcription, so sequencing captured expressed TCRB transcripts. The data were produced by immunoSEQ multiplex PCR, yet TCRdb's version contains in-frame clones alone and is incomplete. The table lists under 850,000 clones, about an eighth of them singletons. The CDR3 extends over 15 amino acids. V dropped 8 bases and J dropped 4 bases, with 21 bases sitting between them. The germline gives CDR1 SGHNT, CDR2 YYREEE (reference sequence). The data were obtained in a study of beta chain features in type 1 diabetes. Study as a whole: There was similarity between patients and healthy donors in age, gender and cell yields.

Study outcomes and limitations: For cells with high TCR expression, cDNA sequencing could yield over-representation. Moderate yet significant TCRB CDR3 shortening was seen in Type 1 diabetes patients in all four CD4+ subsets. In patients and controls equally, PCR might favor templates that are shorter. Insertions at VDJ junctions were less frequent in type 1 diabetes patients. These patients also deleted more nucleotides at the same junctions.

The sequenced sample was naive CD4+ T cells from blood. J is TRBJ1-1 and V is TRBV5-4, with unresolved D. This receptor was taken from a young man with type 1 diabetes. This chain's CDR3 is CASWGIGNGGTEAFF. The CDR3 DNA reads TGTGCCAGTTGGGGAATAGGGAACGGCGGCACTGAAGCTTTCTTT.